The source of this T cell receptor beta chain is a study of CD4 T cells in relation to SARS-CoV-2 and coronaviruses. Across the study: The negative reference was HIV-1 Nef peptide pool or peptide-free culture. Study-wide results and limits: No donor gave both pre-pandemic and post-infection samples.

CD4+ T cells from unexposed donors were obtained before the COVID-19 pandemic (2011-2018). CD4+ T cells were isolated from the cells after more than nine days of culture. As cell numbers allowed, unexposed-donor CD4+ T cells faced SARS-CoV-2 S/N and four cold-coronavirus spikes. Cultures held some 2.1 million PBMCs per well with 9 to 10 IU/ml IL-2. V gave up 3 bases and J gave up 3 bases, with 14 bases separating them. Looked up from germline, CDR1 is DFQATT and CDR2 is SNEGSKA (reference sequence). The CDR3 spans 14 residues. About this clone itself: The antigen remains undetermined.

The protocol was immunoSEQ multiplex PCR, while the TCRdb copy is restricted to in-frame clones and leaves out a portion. This table holds approximately 22,000 clones, around three quarters found once. This clonotype originated in a human donor in good health. Sequencing was carried out using CD4+ T cells from PBMCs, cultured in vitro. The gene calls are TRBV20-1 and TRBJ1-1; D may be TRBD1 (6 bases). CDR3 residues: CSASWGGRYTEAFF. The CDR3, as DNA: TGCAGTGCTAGTTGGGGGGGGCGTTACACTGAAGCTTTCTTT.